A selection of T cell receptor beta chains follows, all from one sample in a study of PD-L1 blockade in urothelial cancer. Clones were sequenced by immunoSEQ multiplex PCR, and TCRdb holds only the in-frame ones, with some missing. The sample lists tens of thousands of clones, roughly four fifths occurring once. The sample in question was PBMCs, obtained around atezolizumab (anti-PD-L1) treatment. These receptors were obtained from a middle-aged man with urothelial cancer. CDR3s include the opening cysteine and the closing phenylalanine or tryptophan. The D gene is left open where the match is weak. Only part of the rows carry a size: once, few, many, or a class if the clone is expanded.

CDR3 protein: CASSPLADTQYF; CDR3 DNA: TGTGCCAGCTCACCACTAGCGGATACGCAGTATTTT; clone size: NA; D gene: NA; V gene: TRBV18; J gene: TRBJ2-3
CDR3 protein: CASSLGQGITGELFF; CDR3 DNA: TGTGCCAGCTCACTTGGACAGGGGATCACCGGGGAGCTGTTTTTT; clone size: once; D gene: TRBD1; V gene: TRBV18; J gene: TRBJ2-2
CDR3 protein: CASRLAGTLAETQYF; CDR3 DNA: TGTGCCAGCAGGCTTGCCGGGACTCTGGCAGAGACCCAGTACTTC; clone size: NA; D gene: NA; V gene: TRBV6-1; J gene: TRBJ2-5
CDR3 protein: CASSLAGVDEQYF; CDR3 DNA: TGTGCCAGCAGCTTAGCGGGAGTAGACGAGCAGTACTTC; clone size: NA; D gene: NA; V gene: TRBV7-9; J gene: TRBJ2-7
CDR3 protein: CASSLGDSPFYGYTF; CDR3 DNA: TGCGCCAGCAGCTTGGGGGACAGCCCATTCTATGGCTACACCTTC; clone size: once; D gene: TRBD1; V gene: TRBV5-1; J gene: TRBJ1-2
CDR3 protein: CASSEQGPPNYGYTF; CDR3 DNA: TGTGCCAGCTCCGAGCAGGGTCCGCCTAACTATGGCTACACCTTC; clone size: NA; D gene: NA; V gene: TRBV18; J gene: TRBJ1-2
CDR3 protein: CASSNGLAGGPACAYEQYF; CDR3 DNA: TGTGCCAGCAGCAACGGACTAGCGGGAGGGCCAGCTTGTGCCTACGAGCAGTACTTC; clone size: once; D gene: NA; V gene: TRBV21-1; J gene: TRBJ2-7
CDR3 protein: CASSVASGQGNTIYF; CDR3 DNA: TGTGCCAGCAGCGTGGCATCGGGACAGGGAAACACCATATATTTT; clone size: NA; D gene: TRBD1; V gene: TRBV7-8; J gene: TRBJ1-3
CDR3 protein: CASSSTTGRTEAFF; CDR3 DNA: TGTGCCAGCAGTTCAACGACAGGGCGGACTGAAGCTTTCTTT; clone size: NA; D gene: TRBD1; V gene: TRBV6-5; J gene: TRBJ1-1
CDR3 protein: CASSLVLAPWTGELFF; CDR3 DNA: TGTGCCAGCAGCTTGGTACTAGCACCATGGACCGGGGAGCTGTTTTTT; clone size: once; D gene: NA; V gene: TRBV7-9; J gene: TRBJ2-2
CDR3 protein: CASSLQGRTEAFF; CDR3 DNA: TGTGCCAGCAGTTTGCAGGGTCGGACTGAAGCTTTCTTT; clone size: once; D gene: NA; V gene: TRBV6-5; J gene: TRBJ1-1
CDR3 protein: CASSPSSGGGYGYTF; CDR3 DNA: TGTGCCAGCAGCCCCAGTTCAGGGGGCGGCTATGGCTACACCTTC; clone size: NA; D gene: TRBD1; V gene: TRBV25-1; J gene: TRBJ1-2
CDR3 protein: CASSQTAGSVRFF; CDR3 DNA: TGTGCCAGCAGTCAAACAGCGGGATCCGTCCGGTTCTTC; clone size: NA; D gene: TRBD2; V gene: TRBV2; J gene: TRBJ2-1
CDR3 protein: CASSLENPGTRAKNIQYF; CDR3 DNA: TGTGCCAGCAGCTTAGAAAATCCCGGGACACGAGCCAAAAACATTCAGTACTTC; clone size: NA; D gene: NA; V gene: TRBV7-8; J gene: TRBJ2-4